This T cell receptor beta chain appears in the sequencing data of a study of blood T cell repertoires in COVID-19. Study-wide context: Sample material is recorded as cDNA or gDNA derived from T cells, B-cell-depleted T cells, or PBMCs.

Authors' analysis steps: By means of reference gene primer amplification, nucleated cell counts were estimated. The table came from immunoSEQ multiplex PCR; TCRdb's copy has only in-frame clones and leaves some out. V and J calls and clone size come straight from that table; D and trimming were deduced from the DNA. The table shows roughly 70,000 clones, with 80% to 90% occurring only once. The CDR3 extends over 16 amino acids. Germline V lookup: CDR1 SGHTA, CDR2 FQGTGA. V shed 6 bases and J 1 base; nucleotides not matched to a gene: 9. The chain combines TRBV7-3 with TRBJ2-3; 8 bases agree with TRBD2. The sequenced sample was peripheral blood. This receptor was taken from a man between 45 and 60 years old with active COVID-19. The CDR3 coding sequence is TGTGCCAGCAGAAGGGGGGGACTAGGTGGCACAGATACGCAGTATTTT. This gives the protein CASRRGGLGGTDTQYF.